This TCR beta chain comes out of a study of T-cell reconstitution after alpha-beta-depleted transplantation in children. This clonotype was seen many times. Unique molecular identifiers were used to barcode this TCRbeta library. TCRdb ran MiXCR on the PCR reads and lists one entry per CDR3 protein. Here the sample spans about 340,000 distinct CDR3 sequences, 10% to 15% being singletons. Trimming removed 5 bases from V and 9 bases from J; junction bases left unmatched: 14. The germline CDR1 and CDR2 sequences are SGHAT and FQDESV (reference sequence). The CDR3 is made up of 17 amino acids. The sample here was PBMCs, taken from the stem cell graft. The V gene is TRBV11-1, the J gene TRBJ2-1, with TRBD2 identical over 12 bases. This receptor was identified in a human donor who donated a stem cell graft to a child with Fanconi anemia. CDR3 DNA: TGTGCCAGCAGCCCTCGCACCACTAGCGGGGGGACGAGTGAGCAGTTCTTC. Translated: CASSPRTTSGGTSEQFF.